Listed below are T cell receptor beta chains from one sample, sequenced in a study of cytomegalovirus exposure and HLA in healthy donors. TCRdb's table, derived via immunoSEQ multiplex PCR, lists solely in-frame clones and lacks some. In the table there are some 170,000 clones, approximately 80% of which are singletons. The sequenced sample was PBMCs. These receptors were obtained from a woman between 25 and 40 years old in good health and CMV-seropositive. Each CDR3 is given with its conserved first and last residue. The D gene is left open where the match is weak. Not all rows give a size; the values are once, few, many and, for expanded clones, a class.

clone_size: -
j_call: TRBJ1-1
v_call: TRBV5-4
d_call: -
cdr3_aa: CASSLYRVGTEAFF
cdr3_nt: TGTGCCAGCAGCTTGTACAGGGTGGGCACTGAAGCTTTCTTT

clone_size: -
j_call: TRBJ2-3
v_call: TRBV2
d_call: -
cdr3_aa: CASSWDTTDTQYF
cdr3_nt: TGTGCCAGCAGTTGGGACACCACAGATACGCAGTATTTT

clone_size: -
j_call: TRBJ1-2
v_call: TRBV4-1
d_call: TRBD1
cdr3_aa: CASSQSGTGNYGYTF
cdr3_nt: TGCGCCAGCAGCCAGTCCGGGACAGGTAACTATGGCTACACCTTC

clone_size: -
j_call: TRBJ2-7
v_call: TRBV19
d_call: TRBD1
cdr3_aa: CASSIGQGVYEQYF
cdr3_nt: TGTGCCAGTAGTATAGGACAGGGCGTCTACGAGCAGTACTTC

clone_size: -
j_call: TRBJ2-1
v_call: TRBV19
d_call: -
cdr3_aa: CASRSSGVEQFF
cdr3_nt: TGTGCCAGTAGGTCTTCAGGGGTAGAGCAGTTCTTC

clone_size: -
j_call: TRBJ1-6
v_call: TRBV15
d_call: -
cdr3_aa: CATSRDWGGVNSPLHF
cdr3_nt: TGTGCCACCAGCAGAGATTGGGGGGGAGTTAATTCACCCCTCCACTTT

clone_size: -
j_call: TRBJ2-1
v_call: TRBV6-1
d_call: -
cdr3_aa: CASHRRGFAYNEQFF
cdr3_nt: TGTGCCAGCCATCGGAGAGGGTTCGCCTACAATGAGCAGTTCTTC

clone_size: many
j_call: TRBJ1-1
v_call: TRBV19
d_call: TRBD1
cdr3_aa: CASSLGQGRGAFF
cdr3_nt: TGTGCCAGTAGTCTCGGACAGGGACGAGGAGCTTTCTTT

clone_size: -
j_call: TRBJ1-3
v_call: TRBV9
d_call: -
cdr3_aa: CASSPRTMPGGGPGNTIYF
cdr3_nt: TGTGCCAGCAGCCCTCGGACAATGCCTGGAGGAGGGCCCGGAAACACCATATATTTT

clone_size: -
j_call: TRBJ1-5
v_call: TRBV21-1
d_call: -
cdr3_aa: CASTVGTGGGQPQHF
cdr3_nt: TGTGCCAGCACCGTCGGGACAGGGGGAGGTCAGCCCCAGCATTTT

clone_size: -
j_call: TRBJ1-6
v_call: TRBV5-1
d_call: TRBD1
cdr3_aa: CASSLARGQGNSPLHF
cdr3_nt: TGCGCCAGCAGCTTGGCCAGGGGACAGGGTAATTCACCCCTCCACTTT

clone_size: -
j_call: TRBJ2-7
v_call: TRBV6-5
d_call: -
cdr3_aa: CASSNTGIRQYF
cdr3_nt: TGTGCCAGCAGTAATACCGGGATCAGGCAGTACTTC

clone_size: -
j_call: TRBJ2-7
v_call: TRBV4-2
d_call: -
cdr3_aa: CASSQDRNRDSYEQYF
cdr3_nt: TGTGCCAGCAGCCAAGATCGTAACAGGGATTCTTACGAGCAGTACTTC

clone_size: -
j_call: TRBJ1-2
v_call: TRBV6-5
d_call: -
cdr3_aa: CASSTRANYGYTF
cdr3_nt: TGTGCCAGCAGTACGCGGGCCAACTATGGCTACACCTTC

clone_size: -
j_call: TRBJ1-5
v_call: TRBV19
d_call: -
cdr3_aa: CASLGQTSNQPQHF
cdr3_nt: TGTGCCAGTTTGGGCCAGACAAGCAATCAGCCCCAGCATTTT

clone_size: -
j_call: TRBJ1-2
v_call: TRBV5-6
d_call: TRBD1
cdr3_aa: CASSLGTGHYGYTF
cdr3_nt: TGTGCCAGCAGCCTCGGGACAGGGCACTATGGCTACACCTTC

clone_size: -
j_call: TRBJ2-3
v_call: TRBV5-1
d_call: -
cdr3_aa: CASSLSGHRTDTQYF
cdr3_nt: TGCGCCAGCAGCTTGAGCGGCCATCGCACAGATACGCAGTATTTT

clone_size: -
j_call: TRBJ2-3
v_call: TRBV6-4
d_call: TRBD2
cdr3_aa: CASSALAGGSTDTQYF
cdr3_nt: TGTGCCAGCAGTGCCCTAGCGGGGGGTAGCACAGATACGCAGTATTTT

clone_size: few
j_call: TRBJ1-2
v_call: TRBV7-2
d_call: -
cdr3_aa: CASSYRTDYGYTF
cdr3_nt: TGTGCCAGCAGCTACAGGACGGACTATGGCTACACCTTC

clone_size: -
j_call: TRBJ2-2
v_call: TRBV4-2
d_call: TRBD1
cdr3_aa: CASSSETGVGPGELFF
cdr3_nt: TGTGCCAGCAGCTCTGAGACAGGGGTAGGTCCCGGGGAGCTGTTTTTT

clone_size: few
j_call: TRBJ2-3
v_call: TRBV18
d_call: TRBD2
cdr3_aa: CASSPSAGGRDTQYF
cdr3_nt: TGTGCCAGCTCACCAAGCGCGGGGGGGAGAGATACGCAGTATTTT

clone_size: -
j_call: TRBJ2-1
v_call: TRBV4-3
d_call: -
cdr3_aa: CASSQDLLSGSYNEQFF
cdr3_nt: TGCGCCAGCAGCCAAGATCTATTGAGCGGCTCCTACAATGAGCAGTTCTTC

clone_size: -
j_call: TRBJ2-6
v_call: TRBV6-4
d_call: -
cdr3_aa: CASSDWGQGGAGANVLTF
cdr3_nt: TGTGCCAGCAGTGACTGGGGCCAGGGAGGAGCTGGGGCCAACGTCCTGACTTTC

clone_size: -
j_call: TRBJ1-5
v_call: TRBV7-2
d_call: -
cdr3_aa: CASRPSGDQPQHF
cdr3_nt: TGTGCCAGCAGACCCTCCGGGGATCAGCCCCAGCATTTT